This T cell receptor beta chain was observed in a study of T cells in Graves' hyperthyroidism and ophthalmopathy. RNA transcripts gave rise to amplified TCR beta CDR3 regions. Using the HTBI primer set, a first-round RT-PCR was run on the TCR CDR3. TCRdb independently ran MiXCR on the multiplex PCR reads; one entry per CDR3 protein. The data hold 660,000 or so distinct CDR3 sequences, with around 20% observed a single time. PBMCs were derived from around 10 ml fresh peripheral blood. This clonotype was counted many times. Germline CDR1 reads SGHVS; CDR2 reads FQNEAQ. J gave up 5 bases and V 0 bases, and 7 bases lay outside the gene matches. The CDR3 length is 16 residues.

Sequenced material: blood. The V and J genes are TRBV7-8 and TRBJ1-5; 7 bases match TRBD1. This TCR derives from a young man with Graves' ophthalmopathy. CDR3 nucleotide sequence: TGTGCCAGCAGCTTAGCGGCAGGGGGTACGGATCAGCCCCAGCATTTT. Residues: CASSLAAGGTDQPQHF. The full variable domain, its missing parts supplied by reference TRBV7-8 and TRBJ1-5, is GAGVSQSPRYKVAKRGQDVALRCDPISGHVSLFWYQQALGQGPEFLTYFQNEAQLDKSGLPSDRFFAERPEGSVSTLKIQRTQQEDSAVYLCASSLAAGGTDQPQHFGDGTRLSIL.